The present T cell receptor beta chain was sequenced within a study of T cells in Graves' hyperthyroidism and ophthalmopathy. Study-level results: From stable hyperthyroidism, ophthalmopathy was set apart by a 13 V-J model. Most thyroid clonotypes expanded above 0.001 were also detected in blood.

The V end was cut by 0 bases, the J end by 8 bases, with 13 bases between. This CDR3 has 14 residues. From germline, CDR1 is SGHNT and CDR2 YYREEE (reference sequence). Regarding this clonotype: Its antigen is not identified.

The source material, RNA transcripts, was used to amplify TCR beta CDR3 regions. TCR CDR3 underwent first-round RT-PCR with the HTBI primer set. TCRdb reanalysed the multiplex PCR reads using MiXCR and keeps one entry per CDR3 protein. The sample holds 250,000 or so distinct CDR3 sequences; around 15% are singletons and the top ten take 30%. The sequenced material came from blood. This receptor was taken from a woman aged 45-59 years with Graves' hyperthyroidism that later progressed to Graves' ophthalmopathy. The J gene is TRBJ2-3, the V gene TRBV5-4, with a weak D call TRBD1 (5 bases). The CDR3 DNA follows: TGTGCCAGCAGCTTGGCCAGGGCTCTAGGTACGCAGTATTTT. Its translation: CASSLARALGTQYF.